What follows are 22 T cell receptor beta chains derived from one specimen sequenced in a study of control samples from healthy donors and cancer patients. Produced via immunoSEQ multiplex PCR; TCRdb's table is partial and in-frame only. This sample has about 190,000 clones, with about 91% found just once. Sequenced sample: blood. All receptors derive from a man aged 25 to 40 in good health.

CDR3 region: CARALGGETEAFF. The CDR3 DNA reads as TGTGCCAGGGCCTTGGGGGGCGAGACTGAAGCTTTCTTT. This chain links TRBV19 with TRBJ1-1; TRBD1 might be the D (6 bases). V dropped 9 bases and J dropped 5 bases, with 16 bases sitting between them. Germline lookup yields CDR1 LNHDA and CDR2 SQIVND (reference sequence). The CDR3 runs 13 residues.

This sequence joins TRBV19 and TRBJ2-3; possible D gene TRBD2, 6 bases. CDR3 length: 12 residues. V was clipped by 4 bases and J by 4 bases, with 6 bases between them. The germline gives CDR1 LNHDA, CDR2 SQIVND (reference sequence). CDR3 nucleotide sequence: TGTGCCAGTAGTACGGGGGCAGATACGCAGTATTTT. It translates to CASSTGADTQYF.

CDR3 nucleotide sequence: TGCAGCGTTGCACCCAGGAGCACAGATACGCAGTATTTT. Encoded protein: CSVAPRSTDTQYF. This sequence joins TRBV29-1 and TRBJ2-3; no definite D call. CDR1 SQVTM and CDR2 ANQGSEA come from the germline V gene. V gave up 4 bases and J gave up 0 bases, with 8 bases separating them. The CDR3 runs 13 residues.

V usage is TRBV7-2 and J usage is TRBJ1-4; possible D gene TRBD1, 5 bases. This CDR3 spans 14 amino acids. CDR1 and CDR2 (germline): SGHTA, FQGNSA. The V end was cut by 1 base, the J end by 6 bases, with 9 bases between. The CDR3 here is CASSLGGSDEKLFF. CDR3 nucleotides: TGTGCCAGCAGCTTAGGGGGGTCGGATGAAAAACTGTTTTTT.

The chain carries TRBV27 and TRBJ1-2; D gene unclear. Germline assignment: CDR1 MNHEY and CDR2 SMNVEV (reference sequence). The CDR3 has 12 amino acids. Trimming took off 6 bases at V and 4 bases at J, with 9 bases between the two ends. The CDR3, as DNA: TGTGCCAGCAGCCAGTTGGGCTATGGCTACACCTTC. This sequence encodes CASSQLGYGYTF.

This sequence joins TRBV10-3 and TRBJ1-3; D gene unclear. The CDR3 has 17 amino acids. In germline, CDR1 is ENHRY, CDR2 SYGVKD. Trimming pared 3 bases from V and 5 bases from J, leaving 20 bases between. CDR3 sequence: CAISDLPRRSRRNTIYF. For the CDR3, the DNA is TGTGCCATCAGTGATCTCCCAAGGCGGTCCAGAAGAAACACCATATATTTT.

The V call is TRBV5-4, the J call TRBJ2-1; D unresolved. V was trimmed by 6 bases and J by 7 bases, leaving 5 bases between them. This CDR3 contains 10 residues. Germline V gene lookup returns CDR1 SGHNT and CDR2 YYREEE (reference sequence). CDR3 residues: CASNGNEQFF. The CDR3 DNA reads TGTGCCAGCAACGGGAATGAGCAGTTCTTC.

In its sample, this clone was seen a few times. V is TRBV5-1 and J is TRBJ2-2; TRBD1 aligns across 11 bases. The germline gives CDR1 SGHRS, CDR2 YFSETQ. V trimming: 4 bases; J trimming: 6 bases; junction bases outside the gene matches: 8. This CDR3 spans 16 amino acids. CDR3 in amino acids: CASSAWTGGPAGELFF. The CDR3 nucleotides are TGCGCCAGCAGCGCGTGGACAGGGGGCCCGGCCGGGGAGCTGTTTTTT.

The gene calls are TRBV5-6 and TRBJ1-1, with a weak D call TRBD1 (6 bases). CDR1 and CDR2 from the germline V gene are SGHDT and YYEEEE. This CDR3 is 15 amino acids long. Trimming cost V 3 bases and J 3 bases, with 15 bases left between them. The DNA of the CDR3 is TGTGCCAGCAGCTCCCCGTCAGGGGATCACACTGAAGCTTTCTTT. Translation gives CASSSPSGDHTEAFF.

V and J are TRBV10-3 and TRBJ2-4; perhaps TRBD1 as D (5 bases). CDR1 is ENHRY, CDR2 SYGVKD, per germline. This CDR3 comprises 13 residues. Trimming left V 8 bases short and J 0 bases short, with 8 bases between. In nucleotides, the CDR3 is TGTGCCATCGGGGCCTCAGCCAAAAACATTCAGTACTTC. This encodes CAIGASAKNIQYF.

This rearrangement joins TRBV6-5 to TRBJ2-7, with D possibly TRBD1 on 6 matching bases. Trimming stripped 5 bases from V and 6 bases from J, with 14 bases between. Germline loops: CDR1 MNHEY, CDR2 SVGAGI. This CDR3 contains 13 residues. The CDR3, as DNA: TGTGCCAGCAGTAGAACAGGGTTGAGCGAGCAGTACTTC. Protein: CASSRTGLSEQYF.

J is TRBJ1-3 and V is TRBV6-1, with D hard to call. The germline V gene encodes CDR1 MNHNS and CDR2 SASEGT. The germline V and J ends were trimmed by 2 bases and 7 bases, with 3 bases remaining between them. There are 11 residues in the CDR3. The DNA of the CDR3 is TGTGCCAGCAGTGAACTTAACACCATATATTTT. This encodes CASSELNTIYF.

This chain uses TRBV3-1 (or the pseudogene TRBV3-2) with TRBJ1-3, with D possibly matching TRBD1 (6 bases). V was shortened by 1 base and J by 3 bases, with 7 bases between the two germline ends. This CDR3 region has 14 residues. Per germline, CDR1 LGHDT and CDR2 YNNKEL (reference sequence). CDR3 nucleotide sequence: TGTGCCAGCAGCCAAGCAGGGGTTGGAAACACCATATATTTT. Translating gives CASSQAGVGNTIYF.

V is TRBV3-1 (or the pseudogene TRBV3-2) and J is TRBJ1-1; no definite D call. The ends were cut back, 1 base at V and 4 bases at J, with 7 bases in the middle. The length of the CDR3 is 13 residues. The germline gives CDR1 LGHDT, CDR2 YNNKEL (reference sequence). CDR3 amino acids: CASSQVGPTEAFF. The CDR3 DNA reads TGTGCCAGCAGCCAAGTAGGACCCACTGAAGCTTTCTTT.

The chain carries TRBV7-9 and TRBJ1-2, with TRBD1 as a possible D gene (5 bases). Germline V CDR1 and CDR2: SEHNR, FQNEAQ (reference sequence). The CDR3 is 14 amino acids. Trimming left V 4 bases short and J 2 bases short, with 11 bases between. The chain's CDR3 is CASSSSAGNYGYTF. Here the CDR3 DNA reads TGTGCCAGCAGCTCCTCGGCAGGGAACTATGGCTACACCTTC.

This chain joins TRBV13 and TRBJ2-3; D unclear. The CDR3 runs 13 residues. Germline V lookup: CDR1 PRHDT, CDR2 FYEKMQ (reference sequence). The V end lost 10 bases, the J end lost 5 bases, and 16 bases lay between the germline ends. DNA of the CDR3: TGTGCCACCGACCTGGCGGATAGAGATACGCAGTATTTT. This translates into CATDLADRDTQYF.

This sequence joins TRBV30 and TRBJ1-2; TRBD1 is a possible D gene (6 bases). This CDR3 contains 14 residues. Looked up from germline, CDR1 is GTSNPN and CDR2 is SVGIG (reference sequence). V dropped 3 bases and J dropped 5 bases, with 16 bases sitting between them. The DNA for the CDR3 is TGTGCCTGGAGCCACAGGGTCCAAGGATATGGCTACACCTTC. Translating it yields CAWSHRVQGYGYTF.

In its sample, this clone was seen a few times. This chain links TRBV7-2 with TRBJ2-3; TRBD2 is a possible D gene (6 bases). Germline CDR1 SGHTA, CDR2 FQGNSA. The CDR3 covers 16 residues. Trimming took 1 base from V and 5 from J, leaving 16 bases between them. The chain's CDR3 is CASSLGAAAGIDTQYF. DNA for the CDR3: TGTGCCAGCAGCTTAGGCGCGGCGGCGGGAATAGATACGCAGTATTTT.

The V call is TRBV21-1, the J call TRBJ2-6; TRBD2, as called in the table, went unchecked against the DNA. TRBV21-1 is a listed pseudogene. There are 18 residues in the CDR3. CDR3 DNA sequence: TGTGCCAGCACCCCGGGACTAGCGGGGCTCTCTGGGGCCAACGTCCTGACTTTC. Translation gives CASTPGLAGLSGANVLTF.

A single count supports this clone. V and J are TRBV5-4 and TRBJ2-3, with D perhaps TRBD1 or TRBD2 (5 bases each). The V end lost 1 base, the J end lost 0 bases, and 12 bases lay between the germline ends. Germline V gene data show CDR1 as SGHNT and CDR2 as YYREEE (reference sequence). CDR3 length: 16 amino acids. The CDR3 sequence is CASSLLTGPSTDTQYF. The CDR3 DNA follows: TGTGCCAGCAGCTTGCTTACGGGACCAAGCACAGATACGCAGTATTTT.

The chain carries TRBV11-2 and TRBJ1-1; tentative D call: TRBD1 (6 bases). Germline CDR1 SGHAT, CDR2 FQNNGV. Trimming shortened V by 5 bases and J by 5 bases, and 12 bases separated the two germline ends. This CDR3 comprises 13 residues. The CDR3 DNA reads TGTGCCAGCAGCGTCAGGGGCGGTACTGAAGCTTTCTTT. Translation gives CASSVRGGTEAFF.

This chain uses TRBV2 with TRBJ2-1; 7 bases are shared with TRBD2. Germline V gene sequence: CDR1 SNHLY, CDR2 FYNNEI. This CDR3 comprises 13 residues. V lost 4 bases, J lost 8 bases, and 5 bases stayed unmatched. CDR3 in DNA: TGTGCCAGCAGTGGCCCCGCGGGGGATGAGCAGTTCTTC. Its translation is CASSGPAGDEQFF.